Following are 28 T cell receptor beta chains from one sample sequenced in a study of shared clonotypes between healthy human individuals. Cells designated naive CD8 were CD45RO-negative and were positively selected for CCR7, with terminally differentiated effector memory CD45RA+ cells excluded. Method: immunoSEQ multiplex PCR; TCRdb's copy keeps in-frame clones and lacks some. Of around 2.1 million clones listed, roughly 91% are singletons. The material sequenced was naive CD8+ T cells from PBMCs. These receptors were collected from a man aged 18 to 35 in good health. Some clones in this sample may be carry-over from other donors' samples.

The CDR3 DNA follows: TGTGCCAGCAGCTTAAGTACAGGCCCCCTCTACAATGAGCAGTTCTTC. Translating it yields CASSLSTGPLYNEQFF. The chain combines TRBV7-7 with TRBJ2-1, with D tentatively TRBD1 (5 bases). CDR1 and CDR2 (germline): SSHAT, FNYEAQ (reference sequence). V was pared by 2 bases and J by 3 bases, with 14 bases between. The CDR3 has 16 amino acids.

The chain has TRBV4-3 and TRBJ2-7; D not certain. The CDR3 has 15 amino acids. V shed 0 bases and J shed 0 bases, with 9 bases lying between them. Germline V gene lookup returns CDR1 LGHNA and CDR2 YSLEER. The CDR3 DNA reads as TGCGCCAGCAGCCAAGAATACTCTCCCTCCTACGAGCAGTACTTC. Residues: CASSQEYSPSYEQYF.

The gene calls are TRBV9 and TRBJ2-7; the match to TRBD2 covers 11 bases. CDR3 length: 15 residues. V shed 4 bases and J 5 bases; nucleotides not matched to a gene: 8. Germline CDR1 and CDR2: SGDLS and YYNGEE. In nucleotides, the CDR3 is TGTGCCAGCAGCACCTCACTAGCGGGAGCCAACGAGCAGTACTTC. Amino acid sequence: CASSTSLAGANEQYF.

The chain has TRBV10-2 and TRBJ1-4; D is ambiguous. Deletions cut 3 bases from V and 7 bases from J, with 15 bases between. This CDR3 spans 15 amino acids. Germline V gives CDR1 WSHSY, CDR2 SAAADI. The CDR3 DNA is TGCGCCAGCAGTGATTCGGAACCGATCGGTGAAAAACTGTTTTTT. Its translation: CASSDSEPIGEKLFF.

The gene calls are TRBV5-1 and TRBJ2-2, with unresolved D. This CDR3 region has 12 residues. CDR1 is SGHRS, CDR2 YFSETQ, per germline. DNA for the CDR3: TGCCTTTCGTGGGGGAACACCGGGGAGCTGTTTTTT. This gives the protein CLSWGNTGELFF.

The CDR3 DNA follows: TGTGCCAGCAGCGCCCCACGGGGACTAGCGAAAAACAATGAGCAGTTCTTC. It is translated as CASSAPRGLAKNNEQFF. This sequence joins TRBV9 and TRBJ2-1, with TRBD2 matching 10 bases. V gave up 3 bases and J gave up 5 bases; unmatched junction bases: 11. CDR1 is SGDLS and CDR2 is YYNGEE in the germline V gene. This CDR3 region has 17 residues.

A remark on this clone: The same CDR3 also results from other DNA sequences found in this sample. The chain combines TRBV19 with TRBJ2-1, with D hard to call. The CDR3 runs 10 residues. Trimming shortened V by 6 bases and J by 5 bases, and 2 bases separated the two germline ends. Germline lookup yields CDR1 LNHDA and CDR2 SQIVND (reference sequence). CDR3 sequence: CASSNNEQFF. CDR3 coding DNA: TGTGCCAGTAGCAACAATGAGCAGTTCTTC.

The V call is TRBV4-3, the J call TRBJ2-1, with 16 positions matching TRBD2. The germline CDR1 and CDR2 sequences are LGHNA and YSLEER. This CDR3 spans 17 amino acids. V was clipped by 3 bases and J by 5 bases; unmatched bases: 4. CDR3 in amino acids: CASSQGLAGGRHNEQFF. CDR3 bases: TGCGCCAGCAGCCAGGGACTAGCGGGAGGGCGCCACAATGAGCAGTTCTTC.

V is TRBV28 and J is TRBJ2-7, with D maybe TRBD2 (6 bases). The V gene lost 6 bases and the J gene lost 3 bases, with 21 bases spanning the gap. This CDR3 is 16 amino acids long. The V gene's germline CDR1 is MDHEN and CDR2 SYDVKM. CDR3 sequence reads: CASRLDFPGEDYEQYF. The CDR3 nucleotides are TGTGCCAGCAGGCTAGACTTTCCGGGAGAGGACTACGAGCAGTACTTC.

The chain couples TRBV19 to TRBJ1-1; D might be TRBD1 (5 bases). V dropped 5 bases and J dropped 8 bases, with 12 bases sitting between them. The CDR3 contains 12 residues. Germline CDR1 and CDR2: LNHDA and SQIVND (reference sequence). In DNA, the CDR3 is TGTGCCAGTAGTTTCAGGGCGGCGGAAGCTTTCTTT. Its translation: CASSFRAAEAFF.

This clone has just one count. The chain couples TRBV19 to TRBJ1-4, with unresolved D. The germline V gene encodes CDR1 LNHDA and CDR2 SQIVND (reference sequence). The CDR3 is 14 amino acids. V lost 4 bases and J lost 7, with 13 bases in between. CDR3 in DNA: TGTGCCAGTAGTAAAGTCGGCCGCACTGAAAAACTGTTTTTT. As protein: CASSKVGRTEKLFF.

The chain recombines TRBV29-1 with TRBJ2-1; D perhaps matches TRBD2 (5 bases). The CDR3 consists of 13 residues. CDR1 is SQVTM and CDR2 is ANQGSEA in the germline V gene. V lost 7 bases and J 9 bases, leaving 19 bases between the germline ends. The CDR3 loop is CSDQTTRAGEQFF. Written as DNA, the CDR3 is TGCAGCGACCAGACTACCCGGGCGGGTGAGCAGTTCTTC.

The V gene is TRBV27, the J gene TRBJ2-2; 7 nucleotides match TRBD2. V shed 4 bases and J 0 bases; nucleotides not matched to a gene: 5. This CDR3 is 16 amino acids long. The V gene's germline CDR1 is MNHEY and CDR2 SMNVEV (reference sequence). Written as DNA, the CDR3 is TGTGCCAGCAGTTGGGCTAGCGGAGCGAACACCGGGGAGCTGTTTTTT. This encodes CASSWASGANTGELFF.

The chain joins TRBV11-3 to TRBJ2-5, with D possibly called TRBD1 or TRBD2 (7 bases each). Trimming removed 5 bases from V and 1 base from J, with 20 bases in between. CDR3 length equals 17 residues. Germline V gene sequence: CDR1 SGHNT, CDR2 YENEEA. This CDR3 is CASSGQPDREGQETQYF. The CDR3 DNA reads as TGTGCCAGCAGCGGCCAGCCAGACAGGGAGGGCCAAGAGACCCAGTACTTC.

This chain connects TRBV7-9 to TRBJ2-3; D might be TRBD1 (6 bases). The CDR3 sequence is 14 residues long. Germline-derived CDR1 and CDR2 are SEHNR and FQNEAQ (reference sequence). Trimming stripped 5 bases from V and 6 bases from J, with 15 bases between. The CDR3 nucleotides read TGTGCCAGCAGCCCACATCCTAGGGGGGATACGCAGTATTTT. Translating gives CASSPHPRGDTQYF.

The V gene is TRBV7-9, the J gene TRBJ2-4; D may be TRBD2 (6 bases). In germline, CDR1 is SEHNR, CDR2 FQNEAQ (reference sequence). Trimming removed 5 bases from V and 0 bases from J, with 20 bases in between. The CDR3 covers 18 residues. CDR3 sequence reads: CASSETVRMGLAKNIQYF. CDR3 in DNA: TGTGCCAGCAGCGAGACAGTTCGAATGGGACTAGCCAAAAACATTCAGTACTTC.

In its sample, this clone was seen once. The sample contains more than one DNA sequence encoding this CDR3. The chain uses TRBV27 and TRBJ2-7, with D possibly being TRBD1 (5 bases). Germline CDR1 reads MNHEY; CDR2 reads SMNVEV (reference sequence). V shed 0 bases and J shed 2 bases, with 8 bases lying between them. The CDR3 sequence is 14 residues long. The CDR3 nucleotides are TGTGCCAGCAGTTTATCCCCCAGGGCCTACGAGCAGTACTTC. Translation gives CASSLSPRAYEQYF.

The chain joins TRBV7-9 to TRBJ2-1; TRBD2 is a possible D gene (5 bases). V shed 5 bases and J shed 2 bases, with 13 bases lying between them. CDR1 is SEHNR, CDR2 FQNEAQ, per germline (reference sequence). CDR3 size: 15 residues. The CDR3 DNA reads as TGTGCCAGCAGCCAATTGGACTTCCCCTACAATGAGCAGTTCTTC. This codes for CASSQLDFPYNEQFF.

The J gene is TRBJ2-3, the V gene TRBV27, with D possibly TRBD2 on 6 matching bases. CDR3 size: 16 residues. Germline lookup yields CDR1 MNHEY and CDR2 SMNVEV (reference sequence). V lost 1 base and J lost 5, with 16 bases in between. CDR3 amino acids: CASSLFRGRLIDTQYF. The DNA of the CDR3 is TGTGCCAGCAGTTTATTCCGGGGGAGGCTCATAGATACGCAGTATTTT.

V is TRBV30 and J is TRBJ2-7; the match to TRBD1 covers 9 bases. The junction had 8 bases not matched to a gene; V was cut back by 5 bases and J by 6 bases. This CDR3 has 13 amino acids. Germline loops: CDR1 GTSNPN, CDR2 SVGIG (reference sequence). The CDR3 region has the DNA TGTGCCTGGGATACAGGGGGCCAAGGCGAGCAGTACTTC. Its protein product is CAWDTGGQGEQYF.

This chain joins TRBV5-4 and TRBJ1-2; TRBD1 is a possible D gene (5 bases). The V and J ends lost 4 bases and 3 bases respectively, with 10 bases between them. Germline V gene sequence: CDR1 SGHNT, CDR2 YYREEE (reference sequence). The CDR3 loop spans 13 amino acids. CDR3 loop: CASSALGDYGYTF. The CDR3 bases are TGTGCCAGCAGCGCACTGGGGGACTATGGCTACACCTTC.

CDR3 loop: CASSQSRGDGNEQFF. The DNA for the CDR3 is TGTGCCAGCAGCCAAAGTCGCGGGGATGGCAATGAGCAGTTCTTC. The chain has TRBV14 and TRBJ2-1, with a weak D call TRBD2 (6 bases). The CDR3 spans 15 residues. V was trimmed by 2 bases and J by 6 bases, leaving 14 bases between them. Looked up from germline, CDR1 is SGHDN and CDR2 is FVKESK.

In nucleotides, the CDR3 is TGCGCCAGCAGCCCGCTGGGGGGGTCCTATGGCTACACCTTC. It codes for CASSPLGGSYGYTF. V usage is TRBV5-1 and J usage is TRBJ1-2; TRBD1 is a possible D gene (5 bases). The germline V and J ends were trimmed by 4 bases and 4 bases, with 14 bases remaining between them. Germline loops: CDR1 SGHRS, CDR2 YFSETQ. CDR3 size: 14 residues.

Note on this clone: This CDR3 is also generated by other DNA sequences in the sample. The J gene is TRBJ1-1, the V gene TRBV7-9; D gene ambiguous. The CDR3 runs 14 residues. V lost 5 bases, J lost 0 bases, and 10 bases lay in between. Germline V gene data show CDR1 as SEHNR and CDR2 as FQNEAQ (reference sequence). CDR3 sequence: CASSPGGLNTEAFF. Here the CDR3 DNA reads TGTGCCAGCAGCCCCGGTGGCCTGAACACTGAAGCTTTCTTT.

This chain connects TRBV7-9 to TRBJ1-5, with D possibly TRBD1 on 5 matching bases. The CDR3 length is 16 residues. Trimming cost V 4 bases and J 3 bases, with 16 bases left between them. Looked up from germline, CDR1 is SEHNR and CDR2 is FQNEAQ (reference sequence). CDR3 nucleotides: TGTGCCAGCAGCTCATCCGTTGTAGGGGACAATCAGCCCCAGCATTTT. It specifies CASSSSVVGDNQPQHF. Full variable domain (missing parts from reference TRBV7-9 and TRBJ1-5): DTGVSQNPRHKITKRGQNVTFRCDPISEHNRLYWYRQTLGQGPEFLTYFQNEAQLEKSRLLSDRFSAERPKGSFSTLEIQRTEQGDSAMYLCASSSSVVGDNQPQHFGDGTRLSIL.

This clone was picked up one time. DNA of the CDR3: TGTGCCAGCAGTGAAGCTTGGTGGGCTGAAGCTTTCTTT. Its translation: CASSEAWWAEAFF. The V gene is TRBV6-1, the J gene TRBJ1-1, with D hard to call. CDR3 size: 13 residues. The V gene lost 0 bases and the J gene lost 6 bases, with 8 bases spanning the gap. Germline V lookup: CDR1 MNHNS, CDR2 SASEGT.

This chain joins TRBV7-8 and TRBJ2-1; 8 nucleotides align to TRBD2. Germline V gene data show CDR1 as SGHVS and CDR2 as FQNEAQ. CDR3 length: 17 amino acids. The junction had 13 bases not matched to a gene; V was cut back by 5 bases and J by 4 bases. The CDR3 loop is CASSRWELADSYNEQFF. In DNA form, the CDR3 reads TGTGCCAGCAGCCGGTGGGAACTAGCGGATTCGTACAATGAGCAGTTCTTC.

The chain combines TRBV7-9 with TRBJ2-3; D possibly corresponds to TRBD2 (5 bases). CDR1 and CDR2 from the germline V gene are SEHNR and FQNEAQ (reference sequence). The V gene lost 3 bases and the J gene lost 2 bases, with 6 bases spanning the gap. The CDR3 is 13 residues long. CDR3 in amino acids: CASSFGDTDTQYF. CDR3 bases: TGTGCCAGCAGCTTCGGGGACACAGATACGCAGTATTTT.